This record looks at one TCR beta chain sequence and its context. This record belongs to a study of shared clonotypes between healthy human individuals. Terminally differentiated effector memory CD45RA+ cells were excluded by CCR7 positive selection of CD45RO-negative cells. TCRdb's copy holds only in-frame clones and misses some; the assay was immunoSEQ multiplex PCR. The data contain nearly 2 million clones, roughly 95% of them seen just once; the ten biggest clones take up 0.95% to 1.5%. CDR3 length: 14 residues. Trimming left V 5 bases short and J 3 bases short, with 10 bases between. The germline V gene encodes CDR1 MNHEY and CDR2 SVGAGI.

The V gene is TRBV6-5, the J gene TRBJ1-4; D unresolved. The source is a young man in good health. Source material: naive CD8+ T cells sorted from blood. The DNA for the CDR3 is TGTGCCAGCAGTCCGGCCGGGTCTAATGAAAAACTGTTTTTT. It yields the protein CASSPAGSNEKLFF.